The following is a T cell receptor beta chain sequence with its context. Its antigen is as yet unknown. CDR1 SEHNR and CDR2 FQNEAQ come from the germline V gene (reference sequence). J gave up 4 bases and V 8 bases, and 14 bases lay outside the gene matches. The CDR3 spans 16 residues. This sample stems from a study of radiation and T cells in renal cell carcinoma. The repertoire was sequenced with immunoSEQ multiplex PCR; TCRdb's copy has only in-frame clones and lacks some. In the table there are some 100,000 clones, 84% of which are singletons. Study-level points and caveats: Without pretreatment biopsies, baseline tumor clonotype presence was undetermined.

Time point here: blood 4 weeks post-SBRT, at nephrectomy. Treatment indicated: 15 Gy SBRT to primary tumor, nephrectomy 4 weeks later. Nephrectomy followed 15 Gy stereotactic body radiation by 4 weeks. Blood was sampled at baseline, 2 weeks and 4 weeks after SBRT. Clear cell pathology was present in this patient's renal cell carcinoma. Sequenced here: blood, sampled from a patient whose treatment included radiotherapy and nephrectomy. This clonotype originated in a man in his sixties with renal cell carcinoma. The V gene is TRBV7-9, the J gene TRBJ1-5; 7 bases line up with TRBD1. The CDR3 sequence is CASGTGDPFINQPQHF. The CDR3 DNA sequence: TGTGCCAGCGGCACAGGGGACCCTTTTATTAATCAGCCCCAGCATTTT. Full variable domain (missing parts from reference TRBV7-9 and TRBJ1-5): DTGVSQNPRHKITKRGQNVTFRCDPISEHNRLYWYRQTLGQGPEFLTYFQNEAQLEKSRLLSDRFSAERPKGSFSTLEIQRTEQGDSAMYLCASGTGDPFINQPQHFGDGTRLSIL.